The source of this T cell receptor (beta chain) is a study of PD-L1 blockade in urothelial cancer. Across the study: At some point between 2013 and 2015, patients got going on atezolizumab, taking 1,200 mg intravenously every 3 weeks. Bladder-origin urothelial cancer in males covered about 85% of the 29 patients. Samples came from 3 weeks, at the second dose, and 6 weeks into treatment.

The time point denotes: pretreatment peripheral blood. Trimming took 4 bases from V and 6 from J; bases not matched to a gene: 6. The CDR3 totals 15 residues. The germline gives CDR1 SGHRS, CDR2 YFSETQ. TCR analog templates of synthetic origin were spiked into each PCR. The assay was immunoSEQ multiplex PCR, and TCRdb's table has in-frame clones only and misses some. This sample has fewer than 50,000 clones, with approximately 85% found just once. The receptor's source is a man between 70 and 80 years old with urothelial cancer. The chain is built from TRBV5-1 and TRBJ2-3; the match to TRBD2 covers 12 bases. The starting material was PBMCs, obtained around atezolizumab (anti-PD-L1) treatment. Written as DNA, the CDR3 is TGCGCCAGCAGCCGGACTAGCGGGATGGAGGATACGCAGTATTTT. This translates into CASSRTSGMEDTQYF.